This is a list of T cell receptor beta chains from one sample in a study of OX40 agonist ivuxolimab in advanced cancers. The data were produced by immunoSEQ multiplex PCR, yet TCRdb's version contains in-frame clones alone and is incomplete. The sample consists of 35,000 to 45,000 clones, roughly 80% of them appearing once. The specimen was CD4+ or CD8+ T cells sorted from blood, collected in a trial of the OX40 agonist ivuxolimab. These receptors all stem from an adult with an advanced solid tumor such as melanoma, head and neck, liver or kidney cancer. Both conserved end residues are part of each CDR3. The D gene is left open where the match is weak. Rows give clone size only sometimes, using once, few, many, or a class for an expanded clone.

cdr3_length j_call d_call v_call clone_size cdr3_aa cdr3_nt
14 TRBJ1-3 - TRBV15 once CATSSGVNGNTIYF TGTGCCACCAGCAGTGGGGTCAACGGAAACACCATATATTTT
16 TRBJ1-2 TRBD1 TRBV7-2 - CASSLALVQGFYGYTF TGTGCCAGCAGCTTAGCGCTAGTACAGGGGTTCTATGGCTACACCTTC
14 TRBJ1-5 - TRBV11-2 - CASSLGQGNQPQHF TGTGCCAGCAGCTTAGGGCAGGGTAATCAGCCCCAGCATTTT
14 TRBJ2-1 TRBD1 TRBV7-9 - CASRVGQGYNEQFF TGTGCCAGCAGGGTTGGACAGGGTTACAATGAGCAGTTCTTC
11 TRBJ2-1 - TRBV28 - CASSFIREQFF TGTGCCAGCAGTTTCATCAGGGAGCAGTTCTTC
11 TRBJ2-2 - TRBV30 - CAWSVSGELFF TGTGCCTGGAGTGTATCCGGGGAGCTGTTTTTT
16 TRBJ2-2 TRBD2 TRBV27 - CASSPTSGSVTGELFF TGTGCCAGCAGCCCGACTAGCGGGAGCGTCACCGGGGAGCTGTTTTTT
15 TRBJ1-5 TRBD1 TRBV7-6 - CASSLGQGDNQPQHF TGTGCCAGCAGCTTGGGACAGGGCGATAATCAGCCCCAGCATTTT
16 TRBJ2-2 TRBD2 TRBV2 few CASSTSGRLGTGELFF TGTGCCAGCAGTACTAGCGGGAGGCTGGGGACCGGGGAGCTGTTTTTT
14 TRBJ2-7 - TRBV7-8 - CASRQTGFDYEQYF TGTGCCAGCAGACAGACGGGATTCGACTACGAGCAGTACTTC
17 TRBJ1-5 - TRBV7-9 - CASSFPPGAIGNQPQHF TGTGCCAGCAGCTTCCCTCCGGGGGCTATCGGCAATCAGCCCCAGCATTTT
13 TRBJ1-6 TRBD1 TRBV5-6 - CASKMTGRSPLHF TGTGCCAGCAAGATGACAGGGCGTTCACCCCTCCACTTT
15 TRBJ2-5 - TRBV11-2 - CASSSNTGRAETQYF TGTGCCAGCAGCTCCAATACAGGACGAGCAGAGACCCAGTACTTC
15 TRBJ2-2 - TRBV2 - CASSRRQGFPGELFF TGTGCCAGCAGCCGCCGTCAAGGATTTCCCGGGGAGCTGTTTTTT
16 TRBJ2-2 - TRBV18 - CASSLRPGQDTGELFF TGTGCCAGCTCACTCCGACCGGGCCAGGACACCGGGGAGCTGTTTTTT
15 TRBJ1-1 - TRBV7-9 - CASSLEGGPNTEAFF TGTGCCAGCAGCTTAGAGGGGGGGCCGAACACTGAAGCTTTCTTT
14 TRBJ1-5 TRBD1 TRBV28 - CASATGGEAQPQHF TGTGCCAGCGCGACAGGGGGCGAAGCTCAGCCCCAGCATTTT